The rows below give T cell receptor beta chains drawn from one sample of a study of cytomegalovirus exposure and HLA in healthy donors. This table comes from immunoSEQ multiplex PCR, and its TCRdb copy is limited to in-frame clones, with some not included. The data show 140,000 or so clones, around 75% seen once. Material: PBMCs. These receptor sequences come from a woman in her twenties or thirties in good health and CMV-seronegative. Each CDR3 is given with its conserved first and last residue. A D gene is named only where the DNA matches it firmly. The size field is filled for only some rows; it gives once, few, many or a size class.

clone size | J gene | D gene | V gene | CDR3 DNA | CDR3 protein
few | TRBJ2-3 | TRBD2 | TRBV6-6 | TGTGCCAGCACCCAACTAGCGACAGATACGCAGTATTTT | CASTQLATDTQYF
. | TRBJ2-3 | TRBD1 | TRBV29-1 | TGCAGCGTGTACAGGGGTCGGGGCACAGATACGCAGTATTTT | CSVYRGRGTDTQYF
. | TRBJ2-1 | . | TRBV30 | TGTGCCTGGAGTGTGGGGGGAGGCAATGAGCAGTTCTTC | CAWSVGGGNEQFF
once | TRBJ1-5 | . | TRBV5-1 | TGCGCCAGCAGCCTTCTACGGGTTTCTCAGCCCCAGCATTTT | CASSLLRVSQPQHF
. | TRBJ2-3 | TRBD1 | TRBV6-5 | TGTGCCAGCAGTCGGGACAGGGTTATAGATACGCAGTATTTT | CASSRDRVIDTQYF
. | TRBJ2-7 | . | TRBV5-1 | TGCGCCAGCAGCTTGGCTGAGACAGGCGGCGAGCAGTACTTC | CASSLAETGGEQYF
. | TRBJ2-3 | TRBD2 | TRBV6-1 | TGTGCCAGCAGTGAACGACTAGCGGGAGGCACAGATACGCAGTATTTT | CASSERLAGGTDTQYF
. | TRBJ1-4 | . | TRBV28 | TGTGCCAGCAGTTGGGGGGCAACTAATGAAAAACTGTTTTTT | CASSWGATNEKLFF
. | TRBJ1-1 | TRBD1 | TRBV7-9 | TGTGCCAGCAGCGGGACAGGGCTTGAAGCTTTCTTT | CASSGTGLEAFF
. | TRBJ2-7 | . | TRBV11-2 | TGTGCCAGCAAGGGGCGGTCCTACGAGCAGTACTTC | CASKGRSYEQYF
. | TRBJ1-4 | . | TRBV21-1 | TGTGCCAGCAGCAAACTACCCGGTAATGAAAAACTGTTTTTT | CASSKLPGNEKLFF
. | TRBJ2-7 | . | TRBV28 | TGTGCCAGCAGTTTACCGCTAGCTAGGGAGCAGTACTTC | CASSLPLAREQYF
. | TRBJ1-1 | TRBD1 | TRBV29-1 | TGCAGCGTACAGACAGGGGGATATACTGAAGCTTTCTTT | CSVQTGGYTEAFF
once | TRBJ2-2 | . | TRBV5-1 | TGCGCCAGCAGCTTCTTCGACAGGACCCCGAACACCGGGGAGCTGTTTTTT | CASSFFDRTPNTGELFF
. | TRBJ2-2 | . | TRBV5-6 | TGTGCCAGCAGCGGCTACAGGGAGAAGTACACCGGGGAGCTGTTTTTT | CASSGYREKYTGELFF
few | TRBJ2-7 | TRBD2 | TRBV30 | TGTGCCTGGAGTGGGGGACTAGCGGGAGTCTCCGAGCAGTACTTC | CAWSGGLAGVSEQYF
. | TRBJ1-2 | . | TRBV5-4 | TGTGCCAGCAGCTTGTTAGAAAATTATGGCTACACCTTC | CASSLLENYGYTF
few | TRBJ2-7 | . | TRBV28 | TGTGCCAGCGGGACACGCTACGAGCAGTACTTC | CASGTRYEQYF
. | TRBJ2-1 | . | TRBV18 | TGTGCCAGCTCTCCTAAAACAGGGATTACCTACAATGAGCAGTTCTTC | CASSPKTGITYNEQFF
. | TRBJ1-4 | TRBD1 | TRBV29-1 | TGCAGCGTGGGAGATACAGGGGGTTCTGAAAAACTGTTTTTT | CSVGDTGGSEKLFF
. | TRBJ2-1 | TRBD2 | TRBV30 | TGTGCCTGGAGGGGACTAGCGGAGAGATCTGAGCAGTTCTTC | CAWRGLAERSEQFF
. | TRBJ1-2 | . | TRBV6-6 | TGTGCCAGCAGTTACACCGCCCCGGGGGGCTACACCTTC | CASSYTAPGGYTF
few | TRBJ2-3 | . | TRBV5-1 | TGCGCCAGCAACCGCGGCGGAAGCACAGATACGCAGTATTTT | CASNRGGSTDTQYF
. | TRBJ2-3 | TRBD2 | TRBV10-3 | TGTGCCATCAGCGGGGGGAACAACACAGATACGCAGTATTTT | CAISGGNNTDTQYF
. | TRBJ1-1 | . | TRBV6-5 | TGTGCCAGCATTCCCGGGGGGCGCACTGAAGCTTTCTTT | CASIPGGRTEAFF
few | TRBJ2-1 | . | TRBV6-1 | TGTGCCAGCAGTGTCGGCAGGGGTGGTTACAATGAGCAGTTCTTC | CASSVGRGGYNEQFF
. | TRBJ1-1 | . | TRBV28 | TGTGCCAGCAGTGTACGGACTGAAGCTTTCTTT | CASSVRTEAFF
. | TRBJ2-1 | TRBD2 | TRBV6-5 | TGTGCCAGCAGTTATTATGGCGGGGGGTTGAATGAGCAGTTCTTC | CASSYYGGGLNEQFF
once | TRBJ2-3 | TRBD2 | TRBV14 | TGTGCCAGCAGCCATGGACTAGCGGGGGAAGATACGCAGTATTTT | CASSHGLAGEDTQYF
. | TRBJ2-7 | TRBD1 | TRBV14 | TGTGCCAGCAGCCAAGGACAGGGTGGAGTCTACGAGCAGTACTTC | CASSQGQGGVYEQYF
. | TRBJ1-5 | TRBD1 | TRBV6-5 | TGTGCCAGCAGGACAGGGATGGGCAATCAGCCCCAGCATTTT | CASRTGMGNQPQHF
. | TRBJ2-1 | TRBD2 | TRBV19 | TGTGCCAGTACCCGGGGGGGCGGGGAGCAGTTCTTC | CASTRGGGEQFF
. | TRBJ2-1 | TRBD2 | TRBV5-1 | TGCGCCAGCAGCTTGGTACTAGCGGGGGTAAACAATGAGCAGTTCTTC | CASSLVLAGVNNEQFF
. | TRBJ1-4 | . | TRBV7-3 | TGTGCCAGCAGCCCCAACGCGGACAGAAATGAAAAACTGTTTTTT | CASSPNADRNEKLFF
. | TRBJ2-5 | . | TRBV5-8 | TGTGCCAGCAGCTCCGACAGCGACCGGGAGACCCAGTACTTC | CASSSDSDRETQYF
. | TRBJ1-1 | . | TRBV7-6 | TGTGCCAGCAGCTTACGTGGACAGCCGAACACTGAAGCTTTCTTT | CASSLRGQPNTEAFF
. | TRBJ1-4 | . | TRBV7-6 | TGTGCCAGCAGCTTCCATGGAGCTAATGAAAAACTGTTTTTT | CASSFHGANEKLFF
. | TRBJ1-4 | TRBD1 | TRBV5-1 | TGCGCCAGCAGCTTGGTCGGGACAGGGTATGAAAAACTGTTTTTT | CASSLVGTGYEKLFF
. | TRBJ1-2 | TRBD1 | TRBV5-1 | TGCGCCAGCAGCTTAACGATGGACAGGCTATTAGGCGGCTACACCTTC | CASSLTMDRLLGGYTF
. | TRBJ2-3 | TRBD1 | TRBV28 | TGTGCCAGCAGAGTGGGGCCAGGGGGAACCCTACACCCGCAGTATTTT | CASRVGPGGTLHPQYF
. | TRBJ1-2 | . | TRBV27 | TGTGCCAGCTTAAAGGCGGGGGGGCAGGGCTACACCTTC | CASLKAGGQGYTF
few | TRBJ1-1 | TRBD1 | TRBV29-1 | TGCAGCGCGAGACAGGGTTTGACCACTGAAGCTTTCTTT | CSARQGLTTEAFF
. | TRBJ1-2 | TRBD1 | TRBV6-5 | TGTGCCAGCAGTGGACAGGGGCTGGGCTACACCTTC | CASSGQGLGYTF
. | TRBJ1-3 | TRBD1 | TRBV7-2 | TGTGCCAGCAGCTTAGTCGGACAGGGGGTAACTCTTGGAAACACCATATATTTT | CASSLVGQGVTLGNTIYF
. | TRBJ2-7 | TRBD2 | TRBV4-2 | TGTGCCAGCAGCCAAGGACTAGCGGGAGCCTTGGGAGAGCAGTACTTC | CASSQGLAGALGEQYF
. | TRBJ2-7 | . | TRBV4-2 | TGTGCCAGCAGCCAAGATGGGGCAGGAGACTACGAGCAGTACTTC | CASSQDGAGDYEQYF
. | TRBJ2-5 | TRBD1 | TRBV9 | TGTGCCAGCAGCGTAGGTGGCTCCGGGACAGCCTTCCAAGAGACCCAGTACTTC | CASSVGGSGTAFQETQYF